One T cell receptor (beta chain) is described in this entry. Its antigen is unidentified. This entry comes from a study of OX40 agonist ivuxolimab in advanced cancers. Study observations and caveats: No determination was made of the antigen specificity of the expanded peripheral T cells.

CDR1 ENHRY and CDR2 SYGVKD come from the germline V gene. The CDR3 contains 10 residues. Trimming stripped 8 bases from V and 10 bases from J, with 11 bases between. Sequenced by immunoSEQ multiplex PCR; TCRdb stores in-frame clones only, minus some. The sample has approximately 71,000 clones, approximately 94% seen once; the top ten hold around 14%. The specimen was CD4+ or CD8+ T cells sorted from blood, collected in a trial of the OX40 agonist ivuxolimab. The genes are TRBV10-3 and TRBJ1-2; D is perhaps TRBD1 (6 bases). This receptor was taken from an adult with an advanced solid tumor such as melanoma, head and neck, liver or kidney cancer. CDR3 region: CAIGAGDYTF. The CDR3, as DNA: TGTGCCATCGGAGCAGGGGACTACACCTTC.